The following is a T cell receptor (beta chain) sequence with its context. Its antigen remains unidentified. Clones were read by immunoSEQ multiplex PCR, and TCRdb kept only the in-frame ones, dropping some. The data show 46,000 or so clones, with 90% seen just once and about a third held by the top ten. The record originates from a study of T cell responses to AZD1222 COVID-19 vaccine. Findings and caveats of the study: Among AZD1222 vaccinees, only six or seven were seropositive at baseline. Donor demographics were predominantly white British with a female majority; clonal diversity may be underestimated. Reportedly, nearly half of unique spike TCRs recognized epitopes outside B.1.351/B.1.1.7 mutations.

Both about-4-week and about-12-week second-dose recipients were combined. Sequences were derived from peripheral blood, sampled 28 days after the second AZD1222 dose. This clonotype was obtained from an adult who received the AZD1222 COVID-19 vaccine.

In DNA form, the CDR3 reads TGTGCCAGCAGCTTGGCCAGCGGGGGGTCTTCTGACCGGGAGCTGTTTTTT. As protein: CASSLASGGSSDRELFF. This chain uses TRBV5-4 with TRBJ2-2, with 9 bases lining up with TRBD2. The ends lost 0 bases at V and 9 bases at J; junction bases unmatched: 12. The V gene's germline CDR1 is SGHNT and CDR2 YYREEE (reference sequence). The CDR3 is 17 residues long.